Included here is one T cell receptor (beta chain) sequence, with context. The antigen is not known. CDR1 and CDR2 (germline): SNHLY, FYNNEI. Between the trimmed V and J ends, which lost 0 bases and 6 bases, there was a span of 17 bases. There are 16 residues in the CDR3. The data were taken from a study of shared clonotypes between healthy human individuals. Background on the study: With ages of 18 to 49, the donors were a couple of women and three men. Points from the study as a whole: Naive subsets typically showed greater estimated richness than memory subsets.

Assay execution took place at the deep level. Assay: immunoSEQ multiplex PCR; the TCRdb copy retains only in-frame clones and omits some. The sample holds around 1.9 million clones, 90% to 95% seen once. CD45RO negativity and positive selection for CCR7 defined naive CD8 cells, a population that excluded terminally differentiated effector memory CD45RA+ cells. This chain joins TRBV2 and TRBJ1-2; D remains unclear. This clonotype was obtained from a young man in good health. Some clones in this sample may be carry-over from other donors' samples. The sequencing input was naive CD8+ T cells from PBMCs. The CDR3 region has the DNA TGTGCCAGCAGTGAAGCGCTTCTGGGTCTCCCGAATGGCTACACCTTC. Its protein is CASSEALLGLPNGYTF. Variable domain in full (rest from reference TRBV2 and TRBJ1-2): EPEVTQTPSHQVTQMGQEVILRCVPISNHLYFYWYRQILGQKVEFLVSFYNNEISEKSEIFDDQFSVERPDGSNFTLKIRSTKLEDSAMYFCASSEALLGLPNGYTFGSGTRLTVV.